This TCR beta chain was obtained from a study of shared clonotypes between healthy human individuals. Whole-study context: Used for every donor were three CD4 naive, three CD4 memory, two CD8 naive and one CD8 memory plate.

The CDR3 extends over 13 amino acids. Per the germline V gene, CDR1 is SGHNT and CDR2 is YYREEE (reference sequence). The V and J ends lost 4 bases and 8 bases respectively, with 13 bases between them. Whole-study findings and limits: Sequencing depth was predicted to influence how clonotypes are shared among donors. Sequencing of the sorted subsets was shown by rarefaction to be incomplete despite large depth.

The assay used deep level. Profiled with immunoSEQ multiplex PCR; TCRdb holds only in-frame clones, not every one. The data show around 2,000,000 clones, about 95% seen once. Naive CD8 cells lacked CD45RO, underwent positive selection for CCR7 and left out terminally differentiated effector memory CD45RA+ cells. This clone was detected only once. As yet, its antigen is unknown. Sequenced: naive CD8+ T cells sorted from blood. The TCR originated in a man aged 18-30 years in good health. V and J are TRBV5-4 and TRBJ2-1, with D perhaps matching TRBD2 (6 bases). The CDR3 bases are TGTGCCAGCAGCCCTACTAGCATCGATGAGCAGTTCTTC. It specifies CASSPTSIDEQFF.